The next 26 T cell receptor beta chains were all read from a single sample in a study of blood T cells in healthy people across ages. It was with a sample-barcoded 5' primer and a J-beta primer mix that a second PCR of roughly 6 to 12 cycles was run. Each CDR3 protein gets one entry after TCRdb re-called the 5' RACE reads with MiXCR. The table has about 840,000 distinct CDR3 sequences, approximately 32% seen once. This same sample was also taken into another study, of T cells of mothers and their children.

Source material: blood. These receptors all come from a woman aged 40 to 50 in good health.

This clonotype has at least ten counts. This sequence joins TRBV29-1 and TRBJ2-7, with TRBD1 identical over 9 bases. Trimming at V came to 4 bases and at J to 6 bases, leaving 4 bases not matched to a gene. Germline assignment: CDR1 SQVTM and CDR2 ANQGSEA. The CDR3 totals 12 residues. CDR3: CSVGGTGIEQYF. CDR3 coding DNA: TGCAGCGTTGGAGGGACAGGGATCGAGCAGTACTTC.

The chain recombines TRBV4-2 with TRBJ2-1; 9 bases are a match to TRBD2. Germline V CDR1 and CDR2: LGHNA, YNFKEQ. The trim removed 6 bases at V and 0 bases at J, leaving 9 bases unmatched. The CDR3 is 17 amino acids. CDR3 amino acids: CASSPGTSSDSYNEQFF. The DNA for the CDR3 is TGTGCCAGCAGTCCCGGGACTAGCTCCGACTCCTACAATGAGCAGTTCTTC.

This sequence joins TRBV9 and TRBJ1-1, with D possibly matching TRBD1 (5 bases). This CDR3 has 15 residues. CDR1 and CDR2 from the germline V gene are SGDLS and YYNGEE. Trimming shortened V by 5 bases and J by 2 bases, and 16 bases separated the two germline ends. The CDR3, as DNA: TGTGCCAGCAGTGGGGGGGGTTGGGAAAACACTGAAGCTTTCTTT. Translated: CASSGGGWENTEAFF.

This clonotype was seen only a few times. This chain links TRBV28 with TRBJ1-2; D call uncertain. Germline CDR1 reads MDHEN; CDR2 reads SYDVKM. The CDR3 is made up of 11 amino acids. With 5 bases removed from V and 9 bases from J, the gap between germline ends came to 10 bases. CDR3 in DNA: TGTGCCAGCAGTCAGGACCTGAGCTACACCTTC. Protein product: CASSQDLSYTF.

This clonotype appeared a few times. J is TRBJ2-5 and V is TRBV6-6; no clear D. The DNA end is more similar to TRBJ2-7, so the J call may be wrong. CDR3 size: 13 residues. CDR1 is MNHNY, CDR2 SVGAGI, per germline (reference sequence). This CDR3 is CASSYSSTHEQYF. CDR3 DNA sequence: TGTGCCAGCAGTTACTCATCTACCCACGAGCAGTACTTC.

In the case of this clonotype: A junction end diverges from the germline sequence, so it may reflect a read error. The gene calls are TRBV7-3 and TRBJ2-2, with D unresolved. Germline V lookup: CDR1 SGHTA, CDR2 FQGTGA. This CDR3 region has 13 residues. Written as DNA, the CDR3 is TGTGCCAGCGGCTTTCGATTTACCGGGGAGCTGTTTTTT. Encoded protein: CASGFRFTGELFF.

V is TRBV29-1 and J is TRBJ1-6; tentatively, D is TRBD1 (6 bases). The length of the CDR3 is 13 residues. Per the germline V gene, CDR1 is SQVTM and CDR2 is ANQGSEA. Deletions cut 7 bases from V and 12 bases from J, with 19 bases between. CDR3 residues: CSAGGPGDLPLHF. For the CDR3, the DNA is TGCAGCGCGGGGGGGCCAGGGGACCTACCCCTCCACTTT.

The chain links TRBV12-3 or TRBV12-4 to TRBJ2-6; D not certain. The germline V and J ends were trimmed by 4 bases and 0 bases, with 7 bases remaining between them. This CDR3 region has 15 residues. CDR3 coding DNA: TGTGCCAGCAGTTCCCGCCCCTCTGGGGCCAACGTCCTGACTTTC. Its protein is CASSSRPSGANVLTF.

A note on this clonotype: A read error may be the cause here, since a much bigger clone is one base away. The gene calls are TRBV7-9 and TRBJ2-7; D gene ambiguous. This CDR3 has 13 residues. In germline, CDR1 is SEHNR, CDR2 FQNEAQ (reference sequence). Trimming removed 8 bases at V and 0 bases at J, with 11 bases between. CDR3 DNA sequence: TGTGCCAGCGGCTCCAAGAGCTCCTACGAGCAGTACTTC. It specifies CASGSKSSYEQYF.

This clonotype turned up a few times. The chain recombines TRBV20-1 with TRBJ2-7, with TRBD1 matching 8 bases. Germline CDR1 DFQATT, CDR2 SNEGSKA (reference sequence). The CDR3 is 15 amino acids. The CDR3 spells CTTFSTGTGPYEQYF. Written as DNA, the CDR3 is TGCACCACGTTCTCTACTGGGACAGGCCCCTACGAGCAGTACTTC.

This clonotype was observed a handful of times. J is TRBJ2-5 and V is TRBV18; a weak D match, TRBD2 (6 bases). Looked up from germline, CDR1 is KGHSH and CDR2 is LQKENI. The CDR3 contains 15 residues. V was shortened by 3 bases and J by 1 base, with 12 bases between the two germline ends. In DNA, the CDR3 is TGTGCCAGCTCACCTGAACAGCGGGTCCAAGAGACCCAGTACTTC. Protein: CASSPEQRVQETQYF.

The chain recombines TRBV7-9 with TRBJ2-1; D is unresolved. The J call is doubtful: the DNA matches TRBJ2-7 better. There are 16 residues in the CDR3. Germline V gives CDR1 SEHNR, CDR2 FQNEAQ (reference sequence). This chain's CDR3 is CASSPGPTSTYNEQYF. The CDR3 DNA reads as TGTGCCAGCAGCCCCGGACCGACCAGCACCTACAATGAGCAGTACTTC.

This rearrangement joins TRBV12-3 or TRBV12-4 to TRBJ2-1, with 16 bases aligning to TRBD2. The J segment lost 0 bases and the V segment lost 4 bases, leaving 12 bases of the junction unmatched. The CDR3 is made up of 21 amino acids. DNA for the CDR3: TGTGCCAGCAGTTCATCATTAAGGGGACTAGCGGGGGGGTCCTCCTACAATGAGCAGTTCTTC. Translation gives CASSSSLRGLAGGSSYNEQFF.

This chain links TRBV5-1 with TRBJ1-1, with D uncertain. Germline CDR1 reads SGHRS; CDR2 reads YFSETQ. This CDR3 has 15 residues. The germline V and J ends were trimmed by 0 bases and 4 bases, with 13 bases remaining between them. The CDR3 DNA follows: TGCGCCAGCAGCTTGGATGGCAGCCGGGGCACTGAAGCTTTCTTT. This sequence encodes CASSLDGSRGTEAFF.

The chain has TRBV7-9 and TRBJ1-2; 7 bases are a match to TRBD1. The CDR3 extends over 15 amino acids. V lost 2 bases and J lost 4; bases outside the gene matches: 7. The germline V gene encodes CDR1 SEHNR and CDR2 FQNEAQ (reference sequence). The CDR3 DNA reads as TGTGCCAGCAGCTTATCTTTTTGGGACAGCTATGGCTACACCTTC. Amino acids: CASSLSFWDSYGYTF.

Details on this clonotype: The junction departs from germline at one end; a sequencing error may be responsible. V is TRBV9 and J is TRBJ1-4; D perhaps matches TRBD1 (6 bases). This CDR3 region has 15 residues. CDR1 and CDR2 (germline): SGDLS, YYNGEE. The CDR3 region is CASSVATGGGEKRFF. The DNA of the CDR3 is TGTGCCAGCAGCGTAGCTACCGGGGGCGGTGAAAAACGGTTTTTT.

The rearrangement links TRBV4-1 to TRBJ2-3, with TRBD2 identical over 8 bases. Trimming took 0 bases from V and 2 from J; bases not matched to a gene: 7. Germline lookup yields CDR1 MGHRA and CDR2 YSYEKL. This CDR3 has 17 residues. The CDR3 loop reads CASSQDGIAGTTDTQYF. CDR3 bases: TGCGCCAGCAGCCAAGATGGGATAGCGGGGACCACAGATACGCAGTATTTT.

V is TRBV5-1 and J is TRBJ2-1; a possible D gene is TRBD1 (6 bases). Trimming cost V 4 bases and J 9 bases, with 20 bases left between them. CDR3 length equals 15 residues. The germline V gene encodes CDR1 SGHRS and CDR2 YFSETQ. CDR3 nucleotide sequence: TGCGCCAGCAGCCCTCAGGGGACCCGGGGTGGTGAGCAGTTCTTC. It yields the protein CASSPQGTRGGEQFF.

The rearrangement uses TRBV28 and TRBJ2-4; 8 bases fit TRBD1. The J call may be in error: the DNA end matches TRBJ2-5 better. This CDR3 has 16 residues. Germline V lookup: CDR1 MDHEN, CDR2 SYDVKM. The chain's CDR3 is CASSREAGGPRETQYF. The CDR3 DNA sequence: TGTGCCAGCAGTAGGGAGGCAGGGGGCCCCCGGGAGACCCAGTACTTC.

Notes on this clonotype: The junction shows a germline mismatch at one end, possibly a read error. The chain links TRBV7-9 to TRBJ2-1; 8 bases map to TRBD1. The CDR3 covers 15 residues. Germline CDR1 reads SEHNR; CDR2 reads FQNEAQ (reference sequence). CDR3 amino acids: CASSLTGERDNEKFF. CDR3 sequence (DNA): TGTGCCAGCAGCTTGACAGGGGAAAGGGACAATGAGAAGTTTTTC.

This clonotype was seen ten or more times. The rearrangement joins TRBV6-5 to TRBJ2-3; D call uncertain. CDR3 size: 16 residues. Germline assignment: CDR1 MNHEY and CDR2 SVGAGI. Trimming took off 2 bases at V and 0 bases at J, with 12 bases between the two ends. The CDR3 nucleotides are TGTGCCAGCAGTTACCACCGAGCAAGCAGCACAGATACGCAGTATTTT. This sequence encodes CASSYHRASSTDTQYF.

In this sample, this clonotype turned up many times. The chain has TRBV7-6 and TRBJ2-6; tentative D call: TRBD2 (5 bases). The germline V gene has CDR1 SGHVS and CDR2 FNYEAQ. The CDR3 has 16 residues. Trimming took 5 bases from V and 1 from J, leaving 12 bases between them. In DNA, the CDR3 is TGTGCCAGCAGCCCGGGGATAGCGTCTGGGGCCAACGTCCTGACTTTC. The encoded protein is CASSPGIASGANVLTF. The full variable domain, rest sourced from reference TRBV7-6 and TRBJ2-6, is GAGVSQSPRYKVTKRGQDVALRCDPISGHVSLYWYRQALGQGPEFLTYFNYEAQQDKSGLPNDRFSAERPEGSISTLTIQRTEQRDSAMYRCASSPGIASGANVLTFGAGSRLTVL.

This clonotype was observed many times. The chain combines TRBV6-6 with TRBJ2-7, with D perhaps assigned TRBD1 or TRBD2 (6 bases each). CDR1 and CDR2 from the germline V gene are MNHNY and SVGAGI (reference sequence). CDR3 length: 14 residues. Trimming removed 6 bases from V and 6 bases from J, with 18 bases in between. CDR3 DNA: TGTGCCAGCAGCCCAGTAGGGGGGACGGGCGAGCAGTACTTC. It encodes CASSPVGGTGEQYF.

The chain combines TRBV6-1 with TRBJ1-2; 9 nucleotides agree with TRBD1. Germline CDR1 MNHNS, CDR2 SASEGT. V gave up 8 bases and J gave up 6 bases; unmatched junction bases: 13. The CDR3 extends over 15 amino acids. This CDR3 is CASRETGTGLDGYTF. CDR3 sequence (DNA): TGTGCCAGCCGAGAAACCGGGACAGGGCTGGATGGCTACACCTTC.

CDR3 bases: TGCGCCAGCAGCCAAGGCCTGTTTTTT. Its protein product is CASSQGLFF. The V and J genes are TRBV4-3 and TRBJ1-4; D is ambiguous. This CDR3 comprises 9 residues. Per germline, CDR1 LGHNA and CDR2 YSLEER. Trimming cost V 1 base and J 14 bases, with 2 bases left between them.

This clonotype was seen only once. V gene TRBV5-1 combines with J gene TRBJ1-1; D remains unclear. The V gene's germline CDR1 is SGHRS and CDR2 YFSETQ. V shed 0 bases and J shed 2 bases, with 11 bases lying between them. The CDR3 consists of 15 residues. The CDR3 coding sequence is TGCGCCAGCAGCTTGGGAGCAGAAATAAACACTGAAGCTTTCTTT. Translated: CASSLGAEINTEAFF.